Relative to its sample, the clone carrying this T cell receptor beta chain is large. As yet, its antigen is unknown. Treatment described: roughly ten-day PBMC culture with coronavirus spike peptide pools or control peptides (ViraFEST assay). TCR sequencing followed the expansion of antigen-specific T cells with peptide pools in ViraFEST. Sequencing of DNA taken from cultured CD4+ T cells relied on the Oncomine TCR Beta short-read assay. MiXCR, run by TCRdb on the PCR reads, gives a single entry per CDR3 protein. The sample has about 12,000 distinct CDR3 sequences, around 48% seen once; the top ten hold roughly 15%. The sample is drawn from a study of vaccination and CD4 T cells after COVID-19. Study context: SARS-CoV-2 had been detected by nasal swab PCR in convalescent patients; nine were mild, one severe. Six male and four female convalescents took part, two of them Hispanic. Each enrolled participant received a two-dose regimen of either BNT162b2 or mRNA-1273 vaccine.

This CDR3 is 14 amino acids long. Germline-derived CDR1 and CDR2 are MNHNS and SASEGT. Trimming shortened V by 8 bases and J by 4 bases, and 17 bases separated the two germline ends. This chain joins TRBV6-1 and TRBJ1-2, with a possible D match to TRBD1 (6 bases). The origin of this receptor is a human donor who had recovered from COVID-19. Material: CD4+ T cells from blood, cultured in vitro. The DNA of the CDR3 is TGTGCCAGCGCTTTGGACAGAACCCCCTATGGCTACACCTTC. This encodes CASALDRTPYGYTF.